A selection of T cell receptor beta chains follows, all from one sample in a study of tumor and adjacent non-tumor tissue in lung cancer. One entry per CDR3 protein, called by TCRdb with MiXCR from the multiplex PCR reads. The profile shows 80,000 to 100,000 distinct CDR3 sequences, 75% to 85% of them singletons. The sample consisted of distant non-tumor lung tissue. Every receptor here comes from a man in his fifties or sixties with small cell lung cancer. Each CDR3 is given without its conserved first and last residue. The order of the fields is J gene, D gene, V gene, CDR3 protein. D genes are given only for firm matches.

TRBJ1-2 | NA | TRBV4-2 | ISSQSLPGLLSNT
TRBJ2-1 | NA | TRBV11-2 | ASSLVTAQRSYNGQF
TRBJ1-1 | NA | TRBV5-1 | ASSLGMGFATEAY
TRBJ2-3 | NA | TRBV30 | AWSVSSSRDTQY
TRBJ1-3 | TRBD1 | TRBV11-2 | ASSEQGSSSGNTIY
TRBJ2-3 | TRBD2 | TRBV5-1 | ASNFGTSGSTDTQY
TRBJ2-2 | NA | TRBV11-1 | TSSLGQQRLAGELS
TRBJ2-7 | TRBD1 | TRBV13 | AISPPRTGKLSYEQY
TRBJ2-3 | NA | TRBV4-1 | ASSQAGLFDAQY
TRBJ1-5 | TRBD1 | TRBV7-9 | ASNQTGEPQH
TRBJ1-2 | NA | TRBV7-9 | ASSTIRDTRPYDYT
TRBJ2-1 | NA | TRBV11-1 | ACSRSGGTSYDELF
TRBJ1-1 | NA | TRBV10-3 | AIRTNGIQAF
TRBJ2-3 | TRBD1 | TRBV6-2/TRBV6-3 | ASSYGTATDTQY
TRBJ2-1 | NA | TRBV11-2 | ASQKRWGGNERF
TRBJ1-4 | NA | TRBV11-2 | ASSQFDGMSDRLF
TRBJ2-4 | NA | TRBV5-4 | VSSLGDKVAKYIQY
TRBJ2-1 | NA | TRBV11-2 | ASSLVIAQTYYNEQL
TRBJ2-2 | NA | TRBV7-3 | VSGAPDSPTGELF
TRBJ1-3 | NA | TRBV5-1 | ASRPTSPRGYEPVAIY
TRBJ2-1 | NA | TRBV11-2 | ASSLTGADYNEDF
TRBJ2-1 | NA | TRBV28 | ASSFSTVKSGLSYNEQF
TRBJ2-1 | TRBD2 | TRBV11-2 | ASSMGLAVGSGEQL
TRBJ1-3 | NA | TRBV10-3 | AISADLTYSGNTIY
TRBJ1-3 | NA | TRBV29-1 | SVATGSSGNTIY
TRBJ2-5 | TRBD1 | TRBV5-4 | ASSRQGVGQETQY
TRBJ2-1 | TRBD1 | TRBV6-2/TRBV6-3 | VSNYPNGQGGNEQF
TRBJ2-2 | NA | TRBV7-3 | ASRLDQGRTGEQF
TRBJ1-2 | NA | TRBV6-5 | ASSLHSWTIYGYT
TRBJ2-7 | TRBD1 | TRBV12-3/TRBV12-4 | ASSLWTGLTYEQY